This TCR beta chain derives from a study of cytomegalovirus exposure and HLA in healthy donors (dated by TCRdb to 2016 to 2017). For context, the study as a whole: An earlier analysis of some 620 of the donors reported 276 Gb of sequence data and roughly 120 million unique TCR beta sequences obtained from approximately 180 million T cells. The study was designed to test whether signatures of past pathogen exposure could be identified by cataloging public T cell receptors. Among several hundred genotyped donors of the cohort, an average of approximately 240,000 unique TCR beta nucleotide sequences was sequenced per donor, of which about 20% were non-productive. Besides the first cohort of hundreds of subjects, a separate validation cohort made up of some 110 different subjects was used. Roughly five DR-DQ haplotypes were treated as single units for association and clustering because of strong linkage in the cohort. Every repertoire in the discovery cohort had been generated on one and the same sequencing platform. An earlier analysis of more than 450 of the donors used high-throughput TCR beta sequencing to judge whether each TCR beta V gene segment behaved as functional or pseudogenic. Among the approximately 430 genotyped donors, about 83% belonged to the genetic ancestry cluster associated with self-reported Caucasian donors. Genome-wide SNP genotypes for about three fifths of the roughly 670 donors were used in a later genetic analysis, which treated that subset as a discovery cohort. Rather than drawing on any new phenotypic data, the later analysis identified candidate immune exposures from TCR beta sequences and the way those sequences occurred across donors. A later analysis re-examined previously published TCR beta repertoires from roughly 720 donors and added high-resolution HLA genotyping to investigate patterns of TCR occurrence. About 300 gigabases of sequencing data and approximately 91 million unique TCR sequences made up an early release that covered over 550 HLA-typed donors. The study combined high-throughput TCR immunosequencing, statistical association of individual TCRs with disease status, and machine learning to predict cytomegalovirus infection status. Alongside the repertoire data, information on donor age, sex, ethnicity and CMV serostatus was compiled. Typing coverage varied by locus: 629-630 donors for A, B, C, DRB1 and DQB1; roughly 510 for DQA1; approximately 570 for DPA1; approximately 490 for DPB1. HLA typing covered class I and class II loci at four-digit resolution. Using immunosequencing, the study profiled T cell repertoires from 500 to 800 subjects and related those repertoires to cytomegalovirus serostatus. Summary of the overall study and its limitations: Roughly 15 rarely observed V segments, including chromosome 9 orphons, were excluded from the earlier analysis of about 600 of the donors because counts were too low. Because HLA typing was unavailable for some donors at each locus, only the typed subset was used in association tests. According to a later genetic analysis, donors in an Asian-associated ancestry cluster had fewer N-insertions in productive TCRs than the approximately 650-donor mean. Three of the identified cytomegalovirus-associated TCR beta chains were confirmed in vitro to be specific for cytomegalovirus antigens. In a later analysis, the rate of TCR association differed among HLA loci, with DRB1 alleles having the most associated TCRs and HLA-C alleles having the fewest. Correlated functional status among segregating V segments might be attributable to linkage disequilibrium, but an unknown experimental factor could not be ruled out. A further reported finding was that TCR beta sequences accurately predicted the HLA-A and HLA-B alleles for most subjects in the first cohort. The only immune exposure information available for the cohort was CMV serostatus. A later analysis found that most CMV-associated TCR beta chains appeared HLA-restricted, with HLA associations seemingly driven largely by CMV exposure. In both the original and validation cohorts, the classifier was reported to diagnose cytomegalovirus status with high specificity and sensitivity. In a later analysis, several top co-occurrence clusters were reported to appear linked to parvovirus B19, influenza, CMV and Epstein-Barr virus. In a later analysis, HLA-associated TCR beta chains were found to be more clonally expanded and to have lower generation probabilities than equally common non-associated chains. A later genetic analysis associated a missense DCLRE1C variant with V-gene and J-gene trimming of TCR beta chains, and an independent cohort replicated the association. Roughly uniform sequencing depth across donors was assumed in presence/absence analyses, although this assumption may not hold. When HLA alleles, especially DR and DQ, strongly co-occurred, attributing TCR associations to individual alleles was difficult. Some IMGT-functional V segments, including TRBV6-2 and TRBV6-3, could not be distinguished by the 87-base-pair reads and were therefore excluded. The authors suggested that the approach could potentially be extended to other disease states and immunological phenotypes. A cluster of highly shared sequence variants was judged likely to represent a technical artifact of the sequencing pipeline. The study listed 150 to 200 TCR beta chains as associated with cytomegalovirus. Most TCR sequences were observed very rarely across donors, whereas some public TCRs were present in many individuals. Only TCR beta chains were sequenced in this cohort, and the absence of alpha or paired-chain data limited detectable features. A later analysis associated 15,000 to 20,000 TCR beta sequences with specific HLA alleles at a false discovery rate of 0.05. In an earlier analysis of under 600 of the donors, most TCR beta V segments were observed in productive rearrangements about 87% or about 30% of the time, broadly matching IMGT annotations.

This clone was observed a handful of times. This receptor's antigen is unknown. No base-level quality is on record; no much larger clone is a single base apart. The protocol used for the library was the immunoSEQ multiplex PCR assay. For the multiplex PCR, a mixture combining 60 forward primers for TCR Vbeta segments and 13 reverse primers for TCR Jbeta segments was used. A multiplex PCR assay on genomic DNA amplified the CDR3 region of rearranged TCR beta genes. The amplified TCR beta libraries were sequenced on the Illumina HiSeq System as 87-base-pair reads. The study's own analysis went as follows. A later analysis tallied 75 million to 95 million unique TCR beta chains across the 666 repertoires, and approximately 11 million of those chains were shared by two or more donors. To remove PCR and sequencing errors, raw reads were error-corrected and collapsed into unique sequences using a nearest-neighbor algorithm that merged closely related sequences. Alignment of CDR3 sequences to IMGT reference sequences was used to assign V, D and J gene segments. For a sequence to be retained, a match of at least six nucleotides was required to both a V gene segment and a J gene segment. A rearrangement counted as productive if the CDR3 had no stop codons and remained in frame with V and J, and every other rearrangement counted as non-productive. CDR3 was defined according to IMGT convention as the region running from the second conserved V-encoded cysteine to the conserved J-encoded phenylalanine. Sequences without an unambiguous match to a single V gene segment were excluded from the earlier analysis of approximately 600 of the donors. In an earlier analysis of approximately 610 of the donors, V segments were called functional above 56.7% productive rearrangements and were called segregating when the between-donor standard deviation exceeded 5%. To diagnose cytomegalovirus status from the catalog of TCR beta chain sequences, a statistical classification framework was built. A later analysis assigned V and J genes by comparing TCR nucleotide sequences with IMGT/GENE-DB human TR gene sequences. A later analysis assigned CDR3 sequences and most-parsimonious VDJ recombination scenarios with the TCRdist pipeline. In a later analysis, each TCR beta chain was defined by its CDR3 amino acid sequence together with its V-gene family, and reads without a unique V-gene family were excluded. As a way to deal with suspected cross-contamination and a sequencing artifact, a later analysis dropped 450 to 700 nucleotide sequences that were highly shared and had low generation probability. In a later analysis, a clonal expansion index was calculated for each public chain from normalized within-repertoire ranks of inferred template counts. In a later analysis, generation probabilities were computed with a VDJ recombination model fitted to out-of-frame rearrangements, and the resulting probabilities were checked against IGoR. In a later analysis, hypergeometric tests were used to score TCR-TCR, TCR-HLA and TCR-CMV co-occurrence, with a repertoire-size bias correction applied to TCR pairs. In a later analysis, false discovery rates were estimated by permuting HLA or CMV assignments 20 times. In a later analysis, co-occurring TCRs were grouped with DBSCAN, and TCRdist sequence similarity was added when clustering was performed within HLA-allele-positive subsets. Co-occurrence clustering excluded repertoires with fewer than 30,000 or more than 120,000 public chains, plus five with anomalous nucleotide sharing. What TCRdb holds here is the immuneACCESS table cut down to in-frame rearrangements. Part of the clones is not present; checked against another copy, under half of the missing clones reflect an unresolved V gene, and the others are unexplained. The D gene and trimming were derived from the DNA, and the V and J assignments and clone size from that table. The sample profile shows 55,000 to 65,000 clones; roughly nine tenths of them were found once. The ten largest clones represent more than 1.3% of the sample.

The cohort consisted of 650 to 850 healthy bone marrow donors. At the time of sampling, all cohort members were nominally healthy, though unrecorded immune exposures were likely present. The donor was CMV seropositive and was included in the group of 270 or so seropositive cohort members. A peripheral blood sample was collected from each donor, and TCR beta sequencing was performed on peripheral blood mononuclear cells. The Qiagen DNeasy Blood Extraction Kit was used to extract genomic DNA from the blood cell samples. V gives up 7 bases and J gives up 5 bases, and the segment between their germline ends measures 17 bases. CDR1 and CDR2, looked up from the germline V gene, are SNHLY and FYNNEI. There are 14 amino acids in the CDR3, from cysteine to phenylalanine inclusive. This entry keeps only the CDR3 DNA: 42 bases, framed from base 1.

The receptor chain draws on TRBV2 and TRBJ1-1; a tentative D call is TRBD1 (5 bases match). The specimen sequenced was PBMCs. This clonotype was obtained from a man between 25 and 39 years old in good health and CMV-seropositive. The DNA sequence follows: TGTGCCAGCACCCAAAGGCCCGGGGGAACTGAAGCTTTCTTT. Translated, it reads CASTQRPGGTEAFF. With all but the CDR3 taken from the reference TRBV2 and TRBJ1-1 genes, the full variable domain is: EPEVTQTPSHQVTQMGQEVILRCVPISNHLYFYWYRQILGQKVEFLVSFYNNEISEKSEIFDDQFSVERPDGSNFTLKIRSTKLEDSAMYFCASTQRPGGTEAFFGQGTRLTVV.